Each of the 10 T cell receptor beta chains below was sequenced from the same sample in a study of molecular identifiers for immune sequencing clone quantification. Each CDR3 protein gets one entry after TCRdb re-called the PCR reads with MiXCR. This table has 350,000 or so distinct CDR3 sequences, 20% to 25% appearing once. Sequencing was carried out using naive CD8+ T cells from blood, with Jurkat cell RNA spiked in. The subset is: FACS-sorted CD8+CD4-CCR7+CD45RA+ naive T cells. Source of these receptors: a human donor in good health. Some libraries in this study had Jurkat cell RNA spiked in.

This chain links TRBV7-2 with TRBJ2-7, with D perhaps TRBD2 (5 bases). This CDR3 is built from 14 residues. Germline V gene lookup returns CDR1 SGHTA and CDR2 FQGNSA. V lost 1 base and J 1 base, leaving 8 bases between the germline ends. The CDR3 nucleotides are TGTGCCAGCAGCTTAGGAGGGCTTTCCTACGAGCAGTACTTC. This sequence encodes CASSLGGLSYEQYF.

This clonotype was seen repeatedly, ten times or more. The gene calls are TRBV7-9 and TRBJ1-5; D is perhaps TRBD1 (5 bases). This CDR3 has 14 residues. Germline CDR1 reads SEHNR; CDR2 reads FQNEAQ (reference sequence). V lost 6 bases and J 7 bases, leaving 16 bases between the germline ends. CDR3 region: CASRDEGERQPQHF. CDR3 coding DNA: TGTGCCAGCAGGGACGAAGGGGAGAGGCAGCCCCAGCATTTT. The full variable domain, completed using reference TRBV7-9 and TRBJ1-5, is DTGVSQNPRHKITKRGQNVTFRCDPISEHNRLYWYRQTLGQGPEFLTYFQNEAQLEKSRLLSDRFSAERPKGSFSTLEIQRTEQGDSAMYLCASRDEGERQPQHFGDGTRLSIL.

The chain uses TRBV13 and TRBJ1-1; TRBD1 matches 9 bases. Germline CDR1 PRHDT, CDR2 FYEKMQ (reference sequence). This CDR3 region has 14 residues. Trimming at V came to 5 bases and at J to 7 bases, leaving 8 bases not matched to a gene. The chain's CDR3 is CASSTTDRGFEAFF. CDR3 nucleotides: TGTGCCAGCAGCACAACCGACAGGGGGTTTGAAGCTTTCTTT. The variable domain in full, completed from reference TRBV13 and TRBJ1-1, reads AAGVIQSPRHLIKEKRETATLKCYPIPRHDTVYWYQQGPGQDPQFLISFYEKMQSDKGSIPDRFSAQQFSDYHSELNMSSLELGDSALYFCASSTTDRGFEAFFGQGTRLTVV.

V is TRBV30 and J is TRBJ2-2, with 9 bases that match TRBD1. The CDR3 loop spans 15 amino acids. Germline CDR1 GTSNPN, CDR2 SVGIG (reference sequence). V was clipped by 7 bases and J by 1 base; unmatched bases: 7. CDR3 coding DNA: TGTGCCTACACCCCGGGACAGGGGAACACCGGGGAGCTGTTTTTT. Its protein is CAYTPGQGNTGELFF.

Ten or more counts support this clonotype. J is TRBJ1-5 and V is TRBV12-3 or TRBV12-4; TRBD1 agrees at 9 bases. CDR3 size: 15 residues. The V segment lost 3 bases and the J segment 6 bases; nucleotides outside the gene matches: 6. CDR3 sequence (DNA): TGTGCCAGCAGTTTGTACAGGGGGCCAGGTCAGCCCCAGCATTTT. Translation: CASSLYRGPGQPQHF.

With regard to this clonotype: A much bigger clone sits one base away, suggesting this may be a read error. This chain joins TRBV20-1 and TRBJ2-2, with D perhaps matching TRBD2 (6 bases). The germline gives CDR1 DFQATT, CDR2 SNEGSKA (reference sequence). This CDR3 is 15 amino acids long. In nucleotides, the CDR3 is TGCAGTGCTAGAGACGGACGGGCGAACACCGGGGAGGTGTTTTTT. Its protein product is CSARDGRANTGEVFF.

Ten or more counts support this clonotype. J is TRBJ2-3 and V is TRBV6-5; TRBD1 agrees at 7 bases. V shed 8 bases and J 5 bases; nucleotides not matched to a gene: 16. Germline V gene sequence: CDR1 MNHEY, CDR2 SVGAGI. The CDR3 consists of 16 residues. The CDR3 DNA follows: TGTGCCAGCGGGTATCCGACAGGGAGCGACTTAGATACGCAGTATTTT. Translation: CASGYPTGSDLDTQYF.

The sample holds many counts of this clonotype. The chain employs TRBV28 and TRBJ2-7; a possible D gene is TRBD1 (6 bases). The CDR3 loop spans 16 amino acids. Trimming took off 5 bases at V and 1 base at J, with 18 bases between the two ends. The germline V gene has CDR1 MDHEN and CDR2 SYDVKM. The CDR3 DNA reads as TGTGCCAGCAGTCCTCTTTTTGGGGGCGCTTCCTACGAGCAGTACTTC. Translation: CASSPLFGGASYEQYF. The whole variable domain, remainder taken from reference TRBV28 and TRBJ2-7, is DVKVTQSSRYLVKRTGEKVFLECVQDMDHENMFWYRQDPGLGLRLIYFSYDVKMKEKGDIPEGYSVSREKKERFSLILESASTNQTSMYLCASSPLFGGASYEQYFGPGTRLTVT.

This clonotype was recorded a few times. CDR3 in amino acids: CASSFKGGTDTQYF. Written as DNA, the CDR3 is TGTGCCAGCAGTTTTAAGGGGGGCACAGATACGCAGTATTTT. The gene calls are TRBV6-1 and TRBJ2-3; D might be TRBD1 (6 bases). This CDR3 has 14 amino acids. Trimming removed 5 bases from V and 1 base from J, with 10 bases in between. Germline CDR1 reads MNHNS; CDR2 reads SASEGT.

This clonotype was detected ten times or more. The V gene is TRBV12-3 or TRBV12-4, the J gene TRBJ2-7; 10 bases fit TRBD2. The CDR3 totals 15 residues. V lost 3 bases to trimming and J lost 2 bases; unmatched junction nucleotides: 4. CDR3 sequence reads: CASSFQRGGPYEQYF. The CDR3 nucleotides read TGTGCCAGCAGTTTTCAGCGGGGGGGACCCTACGAGCAGTACTTC.